Below, 17 T cell receptor beta chains from the same sample are listed, as sequenced in a study of T cells after yellow fever vaccination. TCRdb recomputed calls from the 5' RACE reads with MiXCR, one row per CDR3 protein. In the table there are some 600,000 distinct CDR3 sequences, 17% of which are singletons. The specimen was PBMCs, collected roughly 5 days after the first yellow fever vaccination. These receptors all stem from a man aged 18 to 35 who received the YFV17D yellow fever vaccine.

This clonotype was picked up many times. Here the CDR3 reads CASSPLGADTQYF. The CDR3 DNA reads as TGTGCCAGCAGCCCCCTTGGGGCAGATACGCAGTATTTT. This rearrangement joins TRBV7-9 to TRBJ2-3; no clear D gene. The CDR3 is made up of 13 amino acids. The V end was cut by 5 bases, the J end by 4 bases, with 10 bases between. Germline CDR1 is SEHNR and CDR2 is FQNEAQ (reference sequence).

Many counts were recorded for this clonotype. V and J are TRBV6-5 and TRBJ1-3; D gene uncertain. Germline V gene data show CDR1 as MNHEY and CDR2 as SVGAGI. CDR3 length: 19 amino acids. Deletions cut 0 bases from V and 1 base from J, with 19 bases between. The DNA of the CDR3 is TGTGCCAGCAGTTACTCGATCCCGGGTCAGCCCTATTCTGGAAACACCATATATTTT. Amino acids: CASSYSIPGQPYSGNTIYF.

This clonotype was counted many times. CDR3 in amino acids: CASSVRPVVDEQFF. The DNA for the CDR3 is TGTGCCAGCAGCGTGAGACCGGTGGTTGATGAGCAGTTCTTC. The rearrangement uses TRBV5-5 and TRBJ2-1; no reliable D call. V lost 4 bases and J 8 bases, leaving 16 bases between the germline ends. The CDR3 spans 14 residues. In germline, CDR1 is SGHKS, CDR2 YYEKEE (reference sequence).

This clonotype was picked up a small number of times. This rearrangement joins TRBV19 to TRBJ2-5; 12 bases map to TRBD2. The CDR3 spans 15 residues. Unmatched junction bases numbered 0, after V lost 0 bases and J lost 4 bases. Germline V gives CDR1 LNHDA, CDR2 SQIVND (reference sequence). This CDR3 reads CASSIELAGGETQYF. DNA for the CDR3: TGTGCCAGTAGTATAGAACTAGCGGGGGGAGAGACCCAGTACTTC.

The V and J genes are TRBV28 and TRBJ1-2; the D is unclear. CDR3 size: 14 residues. The ends were cut back, 1 base at V and 8 bases at J, with 14 bases in the middle. The germline V gene has CDR1 MDHEN and CDR2 SYDVKM. CDR3 nucleotide sequence: TGTGCCAGCAGTTTATCAGGACTAGCTCGAGGCTACACCTTC. Amino acids: CASSLSGLARGYTF.

This clonotype showed up many times. This chain joins TRBV4-3 and TRBJ2-3; the match to TRBD2 covers 8 bases. This CDR3 contains 16 residues. Germline V CDR1 and CDR2: LGHNA, YSLEER. The ends lost 4 bases at V and 5 bases at J; junction bases unmatched: 11. CDR3 residues: CASSPVPSGGVDTQYF. DNA for the CDR3: TGCGCCAGCAGCCCCGTCCCGAGCGGGGGTGTAGATACGCAGTATTTT.

The chain couples TRBV20-1 to TRBJ2-7; no firm D call. Trimming removed 0 bases from V and 7 bases from J, with 10 bases in between. CDR1 DFQATT and CDR2 SNEGSKA come from the germline V gene (reference sequence). This CDR3 has 12 amino acids. The CDR3 sequence: CSARDTAGEQYV. CDR3 coding DNA: TGCAGTGCTAGAGATACGGCCGGGGAGCAGTACGTC.

This clonotype was detected once. The gene calls are TRBV12-3 or TRBV12-4 and TRBJ1-4; D not resolved. The CDR3 runs to 14 residues. Trimming removed 5 bases from V and 6 bases from J, with 13 bases in between. The CDR3: CASSPAPRDEKLFF. DNA for the CDR3: TGTGCCAGCAGTCCAGCCCCCAGAGATGAAAAACTGTTTTTT.

This clonotype was recorded a few times. The chain has TRBV27 and TRBJ1-5; the D gene is possibly TRBD1 (6 bases). V was trimmed by 6 bases and J by 4 bases, leaving 16 bases between them. This CDR3 contains 15 residues. Per the germline V gene, CDR1 is MNHEY and CDR2 is SMNVEV (reference sequence). The CDR3 region is CASRYGGAQNQPQHF. Here the CDR3 DNA reads TGTGCCAGCAGGTATGGGGGGGCCCAGAATCAGCCCCAGCATTTT.

This clonotype was recorded a few times. The chain has TRBV6-1 and TRBJ2-2; D gene ambiguous. The germline V gene has CDR1 MNHNS and CDR2 SASEGT. The CDR3 loop spans 15 amino acids. Deletions cut 7 bases from V and 6 bases from J, with 18 bases between. CDR3 region: CASTPLVGIAGELFF. CDR3 DNA: TGTGCCAGCACCCCGCTGGTGGGAATTGCCGGGGAGCTGTTTTTT.

The chain recombines TRBV20-1 with TRBJ2-3; 8 bases line up with TRBD2. This CDR3 contains 15 residues. J was trimmed by 6 bases and V by 3 bases; bases with no gene match: 11. CDR1 is DFQATT and CDR2 is SNEGSKA in the germline V gene (reference sequence). The CDR3 loop is CSASIRGGVSDTQYF. CDR3 in DNA: TGCAGTGCTAGTATTCGGGGGGGCGTGTCCGATACGCAGTATTTT.

The J gene is TRBJ2-7, the V gene TRBV11-2; D is ambiguous. There are 16 residues in the CDR3. Trimming removed 5 bases from V and 6 bases from J, with 23 bases in between. Germline lookup yields CDR1 SGHAT and CDR2 FQNNGV. This CDR3 reads CASSRGRGRITPEQYV. In DNA, the CDR3 is TGTGCCAGCAGCCGAGGCCGCGGCAGGATCACACCCGAGCAGTACGTC.

This clonotype was recorded many times. This sequence joins TRBV12-3 or TRBV12-4 and TRBJ2-1; 7 nucleotides line up with TRBD2. The CDR3 is made up of 15 amino acids. Germline trimming cut 5 bases from V and 6 bases from J; bases unmatched to any gene: 10. This CDR3 is CASSPRGGGGNEQFF. DNA for the CDR3: TGTGCCAGCAGTCCTCGCGGGGGTGGGGGCAATGAGCAGTTCTTC.

There are a few counts of this clonotype. The gene calls are TRBV9 and TRBJ2-2; 9 bases map to TRBD1. Trimming at V came to 4 bases and at J to 7 bases, leaving 17 bases not matched to a gene. Germline values: CDR1 SGDLS, CDR2 YYNGEE. The CDR3 has 18 amino acids. The CDR3 protein is CASSPRGTGLGTRGELFF. The CDR3 DNA reads TGTGCCAGCAGCCCCCGGGGGACAGGGTTGGGCACCCGCGGGGAGCTGTTTTTT.

The CDR3 region has the DNA TGCAGTGCTAGCTCGGACAGGGTCAACGAGCAGTACTTC. This translates into CSASSDRVNEQYF. This chain connects TRBV20-1 to TRBJ2-7; 8 nucleotides agree with TRBD1. The J segment lost 5 bases and the V segment lost 3 bases, leaving 6 bases of the junction unmatched. The CDR3 runs 13 residues. Per germline, CDR1 DFQATT and CDR2 SNEGSKA (reference sequence).

In this sample, this clonotype turned up a few times. The chain employs TRBV5-1 and TRBJ2-1; 8 bases fit TRBD2. Germline V gene lookup returns CDR1 SGHRS and CDR2 YFSETQ. This CDR3 comprises 19 residues. Unmatched junction bases numbered 14, after V lost 2 bases and J lost 1 base. The CDR3: CASSLPFGRGALSYNEQFF. In nucleotides, the CDR3 is TGCGCCAGCAGCTTACCCTTTGGGCGGGGGGCCCTTTCCTACAATGAGCAGTTCTTC.

The gene calls are TRBV4-3 and TRBJ2-3; 9 positions match TRBD2. The CDR3 totals 16 residues. V lost 4 bases, J lost 0 bases, and 5 bases stayed unmatched. From germline, CDR1 is LGHNA and CDR2 YSLEER. CDR3 sequence reads: CASSPSGAASTDTQYF. CDR3 nucleotide sequence: TGCGCCAGCAGCCCTAGCGGGGCCGCTAGCACAGATACGCAGTATTTT.